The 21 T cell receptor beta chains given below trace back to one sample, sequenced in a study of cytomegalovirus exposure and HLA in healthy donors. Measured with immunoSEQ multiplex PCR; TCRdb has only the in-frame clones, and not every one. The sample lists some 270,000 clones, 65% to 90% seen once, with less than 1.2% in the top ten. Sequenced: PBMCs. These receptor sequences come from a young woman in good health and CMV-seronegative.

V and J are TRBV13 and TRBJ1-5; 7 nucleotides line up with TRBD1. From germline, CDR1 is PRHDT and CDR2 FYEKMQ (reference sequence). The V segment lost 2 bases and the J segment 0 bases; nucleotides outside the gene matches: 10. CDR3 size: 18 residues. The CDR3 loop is CASSLWGQSKSSNQPQHF. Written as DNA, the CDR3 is TGTGCCAGCAGCTTATGGGGACAGAGTAAATCTAGCAATCAGCCCCAGCATTTT.

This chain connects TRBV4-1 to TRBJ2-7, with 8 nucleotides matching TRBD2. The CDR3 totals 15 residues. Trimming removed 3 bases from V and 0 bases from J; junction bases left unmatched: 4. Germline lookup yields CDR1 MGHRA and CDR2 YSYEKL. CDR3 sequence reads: CASSHGGVSSYEQYF. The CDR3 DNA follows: TGCGCCAGCAGCCACGGGGGGGTTAGCTCCTACGAGCAGTACTTC.

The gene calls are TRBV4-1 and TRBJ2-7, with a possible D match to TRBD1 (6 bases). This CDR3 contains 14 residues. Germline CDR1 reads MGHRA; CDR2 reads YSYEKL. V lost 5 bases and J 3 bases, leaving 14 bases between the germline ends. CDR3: CASSSRDTNYEQYF. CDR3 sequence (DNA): TGCGCCAGCAGCTCCCGGGACACTAACTACGAGCAGTACTTC.

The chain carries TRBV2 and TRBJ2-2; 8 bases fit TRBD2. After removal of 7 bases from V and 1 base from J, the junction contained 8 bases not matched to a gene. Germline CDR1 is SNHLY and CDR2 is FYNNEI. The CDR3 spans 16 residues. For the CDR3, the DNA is TGTGCCAGCATCCGGGGGGGGTTATTGAACACCGGGGAGCTGTTTTTT. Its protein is CASIRGGLLNTGELFF.

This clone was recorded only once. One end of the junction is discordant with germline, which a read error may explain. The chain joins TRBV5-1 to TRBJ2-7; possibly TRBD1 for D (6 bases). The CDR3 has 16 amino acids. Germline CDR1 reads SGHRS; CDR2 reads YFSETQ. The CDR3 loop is CASSFPLGRGPYKQYF. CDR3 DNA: TGCGCCAGCAGCTTCCCCCTCGGCAGGGGACCCTACAAGCAGTACTTC.

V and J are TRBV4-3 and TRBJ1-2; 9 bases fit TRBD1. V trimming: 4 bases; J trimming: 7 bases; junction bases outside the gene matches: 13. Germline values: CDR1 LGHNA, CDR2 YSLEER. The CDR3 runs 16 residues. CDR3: CASSRSPGTGSGGYTF. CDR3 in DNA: TGCGCCAGCAGCCGATCACCCGGGACAGGGTCAGGTGGCTACACCTTC.

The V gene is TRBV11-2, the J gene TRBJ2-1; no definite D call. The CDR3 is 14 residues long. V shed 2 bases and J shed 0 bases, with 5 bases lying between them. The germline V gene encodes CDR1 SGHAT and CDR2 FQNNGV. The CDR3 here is CASSLSGSYNEQFF. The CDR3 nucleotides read TGTGCCAGCAGCTTATCGGGCTCCTACAATGAGCAGTTCTTC.

CDR3 bases: TGTGCCAGTAGCGTGACAGGGGCCACTGAAGCTTTCTTT. It translates to CASSVTGATEAFF. V and J are TRBV19 and TRBJ1-1; 8 nucleotides line up with TRBD1. V lost 6 bases and J lost 4; bases outside the gene matches: 4. In germline, CDR1 is LNHDA, CDR2 SQIVND (reference sequence). The CDR3 covers 13 residues.

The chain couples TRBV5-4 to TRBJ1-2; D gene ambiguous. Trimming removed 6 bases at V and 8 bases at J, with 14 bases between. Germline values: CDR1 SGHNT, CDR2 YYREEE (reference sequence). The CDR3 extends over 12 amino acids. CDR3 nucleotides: TGTGCCAGCAAGACTCTAGGCGGGGGCTACACCTTC. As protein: CASKTLGGGYTF.

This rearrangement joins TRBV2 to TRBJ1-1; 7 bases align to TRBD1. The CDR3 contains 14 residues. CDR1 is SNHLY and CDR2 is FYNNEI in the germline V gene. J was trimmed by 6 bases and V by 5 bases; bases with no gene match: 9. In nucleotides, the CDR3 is TGTGCCAGCAGTAACGGACAGGAAAGGGCTGAAGCTTTCTTT. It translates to CASSNGQERAEAFF.

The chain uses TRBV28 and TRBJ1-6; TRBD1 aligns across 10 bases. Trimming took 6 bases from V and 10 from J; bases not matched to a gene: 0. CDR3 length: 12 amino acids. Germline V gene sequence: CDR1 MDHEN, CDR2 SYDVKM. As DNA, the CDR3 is TGTGCCAGCAGGGACAGGGGGTCACCCCTCCACTTT. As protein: CASRDRGSPLHF.

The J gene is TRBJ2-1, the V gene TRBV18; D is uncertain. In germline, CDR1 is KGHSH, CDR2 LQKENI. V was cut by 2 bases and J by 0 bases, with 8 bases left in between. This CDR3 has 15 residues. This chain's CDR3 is CASSPSSSSYNEQFF. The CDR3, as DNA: TGTGCCAGCTCACCATCCTCGTCCTCCTACAATGAGCAGTTCTTC.

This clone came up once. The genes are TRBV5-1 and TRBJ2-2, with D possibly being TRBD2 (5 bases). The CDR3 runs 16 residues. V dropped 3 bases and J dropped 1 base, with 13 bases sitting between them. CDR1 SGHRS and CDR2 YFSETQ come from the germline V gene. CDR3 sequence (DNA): TGCGCCAGCAGCTGGGTGGAGCGGAAGAACACCGGGGAGCTGTTTTTT. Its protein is CASSWVERKNTGELFF.

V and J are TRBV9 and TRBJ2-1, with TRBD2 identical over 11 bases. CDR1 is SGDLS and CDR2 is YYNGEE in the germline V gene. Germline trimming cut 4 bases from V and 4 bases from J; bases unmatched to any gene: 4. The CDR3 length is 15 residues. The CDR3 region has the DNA TGTGCCAGCAGCTCGCGACTAGCGGGGTACAATGAGCAGTTCTTC. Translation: CASSSRLAGYNEQFF. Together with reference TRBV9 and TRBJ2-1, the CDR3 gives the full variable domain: DSGVTQTPKHLITATGQRVTLRCSPRSGDLSVYWYQQSLDQGLQFLIQYYNGEERAKGNILERFSAQQFPDLHSELNLSSLELGDSALYFCASSSRLAGYNEQFFGPGTRLTVL.

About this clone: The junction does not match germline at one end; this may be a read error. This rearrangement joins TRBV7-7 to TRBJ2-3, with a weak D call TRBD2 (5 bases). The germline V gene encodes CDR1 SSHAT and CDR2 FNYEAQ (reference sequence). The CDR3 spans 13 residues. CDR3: CASSFGGTDTQYF. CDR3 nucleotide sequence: TGTGCTAGCAGCTTCGGGGGCACAGATACGCAGTATTTT. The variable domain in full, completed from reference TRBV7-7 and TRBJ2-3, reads GAGVSQSPRYKVTKRGQDVTLRCDPISSHATLYWYQQALGQGPEFLTYFNYEAQPDKSGLPSDRFSAERPEGSISTLTIQRTEQRDSAMYRCASSFGGTDTQYFGPGTRLTVL.

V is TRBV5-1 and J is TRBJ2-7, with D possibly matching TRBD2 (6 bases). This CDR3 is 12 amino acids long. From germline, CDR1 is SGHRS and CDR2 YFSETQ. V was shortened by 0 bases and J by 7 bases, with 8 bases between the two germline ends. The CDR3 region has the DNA TGCGCCAGCAGCTTGGCAGGGAGGGAGCAGTACTTC. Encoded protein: CASSLAGREQYF. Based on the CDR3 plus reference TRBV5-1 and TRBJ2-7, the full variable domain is KAGVTQTPRYLIKTRGQQVTLSCSPISGHRSVSWYQQTPGQGLQFLFEYFSETQRNKGNFPGRFSGRQFSNSRSEMNVSTLELGDSALYLCASSLAGREQYFGPGTRLTVT.

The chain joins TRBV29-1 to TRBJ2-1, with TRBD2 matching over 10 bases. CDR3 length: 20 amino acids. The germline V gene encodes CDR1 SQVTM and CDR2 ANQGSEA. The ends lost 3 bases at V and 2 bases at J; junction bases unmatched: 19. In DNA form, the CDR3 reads TGCAGCGTTGATGTAAAACGAGGACTAGCGGTCAACCCCACCTACAATGAGCAGTTCTTC. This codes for CSVDVKRGLAVNPTYNEQFF.

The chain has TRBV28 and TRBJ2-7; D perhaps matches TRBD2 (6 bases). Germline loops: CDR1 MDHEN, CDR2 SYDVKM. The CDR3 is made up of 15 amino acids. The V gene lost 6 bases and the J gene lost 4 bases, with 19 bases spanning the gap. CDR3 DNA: TGTGCCAGCAGATCCCCGGGACTCCCCTTTTACGAGCAGTACTTC. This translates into CASRSPGLPFYEQYF.

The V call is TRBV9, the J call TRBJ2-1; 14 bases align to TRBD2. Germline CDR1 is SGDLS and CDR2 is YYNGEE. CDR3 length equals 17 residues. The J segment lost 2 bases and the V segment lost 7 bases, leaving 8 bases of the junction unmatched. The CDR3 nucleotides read TGTGCCAGCCAATCCGGGACTAGCGGGAGTACCTACAATGAGCAGTTCTTC. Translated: CASQSGTSGSTYNEQFF.

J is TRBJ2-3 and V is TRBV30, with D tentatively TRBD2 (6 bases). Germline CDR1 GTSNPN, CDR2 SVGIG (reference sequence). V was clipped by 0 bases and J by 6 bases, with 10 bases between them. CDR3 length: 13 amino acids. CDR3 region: CAWSVRDSDTQYF. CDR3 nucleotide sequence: TGTGCCTGGAGTGTCCGGGACTCTGATACGCAGTATTTT. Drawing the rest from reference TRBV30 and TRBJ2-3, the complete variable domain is SQTIHQWPATLVQPVGSPLSLECTVEGTSNPNLYWYRQAAGRGLQLLFYSVGIGQISSEVPQNLSASRPQDRQFILSSKKLLLSDSGFYLCAWSVRDSDTQYFGPGTRLTVL.

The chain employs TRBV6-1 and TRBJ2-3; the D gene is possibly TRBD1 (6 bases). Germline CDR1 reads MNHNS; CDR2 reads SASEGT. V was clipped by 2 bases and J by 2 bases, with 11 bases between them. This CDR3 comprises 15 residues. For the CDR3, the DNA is TGTGCCAGCAGTGAAACCCGGGACAACACAGATACGCAGTATTTT. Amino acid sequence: CASSETRDNTDTQYF.